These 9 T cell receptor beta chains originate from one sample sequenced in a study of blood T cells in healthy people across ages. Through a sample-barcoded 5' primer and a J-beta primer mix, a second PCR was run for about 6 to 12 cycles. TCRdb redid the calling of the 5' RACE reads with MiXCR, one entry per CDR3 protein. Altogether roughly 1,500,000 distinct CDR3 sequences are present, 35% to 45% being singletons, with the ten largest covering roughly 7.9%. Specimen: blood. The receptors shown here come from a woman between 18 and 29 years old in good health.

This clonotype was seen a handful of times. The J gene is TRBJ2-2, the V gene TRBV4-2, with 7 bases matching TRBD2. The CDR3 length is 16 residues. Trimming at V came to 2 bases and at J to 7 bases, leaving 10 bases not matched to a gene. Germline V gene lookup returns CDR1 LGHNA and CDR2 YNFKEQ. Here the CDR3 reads CASSQSQGGGGGELFF. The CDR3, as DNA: TGTGCCAGCAGCCAATCCCAGGGCGGGGGAGGCGGGGAGCTGTTTTTT.

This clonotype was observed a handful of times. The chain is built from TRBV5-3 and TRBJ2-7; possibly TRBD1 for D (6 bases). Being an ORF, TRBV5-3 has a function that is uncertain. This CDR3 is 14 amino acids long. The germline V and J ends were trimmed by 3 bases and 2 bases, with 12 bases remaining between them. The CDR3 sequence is CARSSGQITYEQYF. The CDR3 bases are TGTGCCAGAAGCTCGGGACAAATTACCTACGAGCAGTACTTC.

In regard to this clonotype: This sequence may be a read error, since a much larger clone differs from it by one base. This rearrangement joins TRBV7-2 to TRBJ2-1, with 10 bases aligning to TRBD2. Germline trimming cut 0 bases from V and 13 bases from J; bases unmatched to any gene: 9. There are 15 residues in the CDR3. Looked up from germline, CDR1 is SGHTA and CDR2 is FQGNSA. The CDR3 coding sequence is TGTGCCAGCAGCTTAGCTAGCGGGAGGCCAGAGACCCAGTTCTTC. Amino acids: CASSLASGRPETQFF.

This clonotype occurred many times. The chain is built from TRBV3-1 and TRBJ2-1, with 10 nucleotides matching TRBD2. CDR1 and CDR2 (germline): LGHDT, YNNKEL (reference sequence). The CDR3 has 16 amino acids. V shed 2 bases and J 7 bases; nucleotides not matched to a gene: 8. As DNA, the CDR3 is TGTGCCAGCAGCCAAAGGGCTAGCGGGAGTAGGAATGAGCAGTTCTTC. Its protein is CASSQRASGSRNEQFF.

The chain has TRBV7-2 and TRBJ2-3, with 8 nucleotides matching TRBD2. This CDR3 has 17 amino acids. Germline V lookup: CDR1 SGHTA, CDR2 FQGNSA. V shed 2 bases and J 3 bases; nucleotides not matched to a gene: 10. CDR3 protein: CASSLYPAGVDTDTQYF. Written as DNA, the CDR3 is TGTGCCAGCAGCTTATACCCAGCGGGAGTGGATACAGATACGCAGTATTTT.

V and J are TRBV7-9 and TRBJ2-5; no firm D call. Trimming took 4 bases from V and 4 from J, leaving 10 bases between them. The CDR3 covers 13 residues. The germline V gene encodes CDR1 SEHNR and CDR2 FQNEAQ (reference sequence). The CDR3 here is CASSSPPLETQYF. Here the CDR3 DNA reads TGTGCCAGCAGCTCACCCCCTCTAGAGACCCAGTACTTC.

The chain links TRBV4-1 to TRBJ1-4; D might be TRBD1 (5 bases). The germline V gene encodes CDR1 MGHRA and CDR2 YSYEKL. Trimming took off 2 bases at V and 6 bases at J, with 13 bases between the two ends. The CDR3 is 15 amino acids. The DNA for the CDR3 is TGCGCCAGCAGCCAACCGGGGGTGTCGGATGAAAAACTGTTTTTT. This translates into CASSQPGVSDEKLFF.

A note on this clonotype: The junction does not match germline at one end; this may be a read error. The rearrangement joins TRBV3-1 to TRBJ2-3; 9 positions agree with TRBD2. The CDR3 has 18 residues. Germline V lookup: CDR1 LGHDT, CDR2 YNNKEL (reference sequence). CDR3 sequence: CASGQDPSTSGYTDTQYF. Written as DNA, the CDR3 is TGTGCCAGCGGCCAAGACCCCTCGACTAGCGGATACACAGATACGCAGTATTTT.

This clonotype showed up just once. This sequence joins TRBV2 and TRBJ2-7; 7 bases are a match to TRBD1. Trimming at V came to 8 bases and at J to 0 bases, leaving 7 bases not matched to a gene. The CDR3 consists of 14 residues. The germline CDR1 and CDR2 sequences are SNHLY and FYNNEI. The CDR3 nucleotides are TGTGCCAGCGGTTTACAGGGGAACTCCTACGAGCAGTACTTC. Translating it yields CASGLQGNSYEQYF. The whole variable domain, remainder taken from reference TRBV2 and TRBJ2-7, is EPEVTQTPSHQVTQMGQEVILRCVPISNHLYFYWYRQILGQKVEFLVSFYNNEISEKSEIFDDQFSVERPDGSNFTLKIRSTKLEDSAMYFCASGLQGNSYEQYFGPGTRLTVT.